These T cell receptor beta chains were read from a single sample in a study of control samples from healthy donors and cancer patients. Assay used: immunoSEQ multiplex PCR; TCRdb lists only in-frame clones, some missing. The sample lists almost 90,000 clones; more than 75% were seen once. Material: blood. The source of these receptors is a woman between 40 and 55 years old in good health. Each CDR3 is given with its conserved first and last residue. Fields, in order: V gene, CDR3 protein.

TRBV5-1	CASSLTLDGYTF
TRBV6-6	CASSPLNVEQYF
TRBV7-7	CASSLILFGGNPTEAFF
TRBV4-1	CASSQDMEHSEAFF
TRBV4-3	CASSQGVGSTDTQYF
TRBV18	CASSQHTSGAYEQYF
TRBV5-1	CASSSGYSTDTQYF
TRBV7-2	CASSLVGARYTEAFF
TRBV10-3	CAIRQGQANYGYTF
TRBV5-1	CASSRRAQQVNTEAFF
TRBV4-3	CASSQEGLPKHGNEQFF
TRBV15	CATSRDLGDLYNEQFF
TRBV6-5	CASSRGEGNYGYTF
TRBV25-1	CASSESTVSHNEQFF
TRBV12-3/TRBV12-4	CASSLGARVGYTF
TRBV19	CASSGSGGGEAFF
TRBV5-6	CASSTGQGYEQYF
TRBV30	CAWSGGQGDGQPQHF
TRBV4-3	CASSPQSGGGTGELFF